This passage covers 28 T cell receptor beta chains from one sample sequenced in a study of blood T cell repertoires in COVID-19. Generated by immunoSEQ multiplex PCR, the TCRdb table keeps only in-frame clones and is missing some. The top ten clones hold around 3% of a sample with under 450,000 clones, about 90% of them seen once. Sequences were obtained from PBMCs or T cells enriched from blood (not recorded which). The receptors were gathered from a woman under 40 who had recovered from COVID-19.

V gene TRBV19 combines with J gene TRBJ2-3, with 11 bases fitting TRBD2. This CDR3 is 18 amino acids long. Germline CDR1 LNHDA, CDR2 SQIVND (reference sequence). Trimming cost V 1 base and J 0 bases; bases outside gene matches: 6. The DNA of the CDR3 is TGTGCCAGTAGTATAGGGCTAGCGGGGGGCCCAAGCACAGATACGCAGTATTTT. Translated, it gives CASSIGLAGGPSTDTQYF.

The chain employs TRBV19 and TRBJ2-7; no clear D. Trimming removed 0 bases from V and 8 bases from J, with 11 bases in between. The CDR3 is 13 residues long. CDR1 and CDR2 (germline): LNHDA, SQIVND (reference sequence). In DNA form, the CDR3 reads TGTGCCAGTAGTATAGACCAGAACAAAAAGCAGTACTTC. Its translation is CASSIDQNKKQYF.

The chain recombines TRBV5-6 with TRBJ2-1, with 8 bases matching TRBD1. Germline V CDR1 and CDR2: SGHDT, YYEEEE. The junction had 5 bases not matched to a gene; V was cut back by 4 bases and J by 2 bases. This CDR3 comprises 15 residues. CDR3 amino acids: CASSTEQGAYNEQFF. DNA of the CDR3: TGTGCCAGCAGCACGGAACAGGGGGCCTACAATGAGCAGTTCTTC.

The rearrangement joins TRBV19 to TRBJ1-6; D unresolved. Germline V gene lookup returns CDR1 LNHDA and CDR2 SQIVND (reference sequence). Trimming left V 6 bases short and J 0 bases short, with 9 bases between. CDR3 length equals 15 residues. The CDR3 coding sequence is TGTGCCAGTAGGCCGGGGTCCTCCTATAATTCACCCCTCCACTTT. Protein sequence: CASRPGSSYNSPLHF.

This clone was observed once. The chain combines TRBV27 with TRBJ2-2; D perhaps matches TRBD1 (6 bases). CDR1 and CDR2 (germline): MNHEY, SMNVEV (reference sequence). V lost 7 bases to trimming and J lost 1 base, with 13 bases between them. The CDR3 runs 15 residues. The CDR3 DNA sequence: TGTGCCAGCACCAGGCAGGGGTTGAACACCGGGGAGCTGTTTTTT. This encodes CASTRQGLNTGELFF.

J is TRBJ1-2 and V is TRBV12-3 or TRBV12-4; D is uncertain. Trimming stripped 5 bases from V and 8 bases from J, with 15 bases between. The CDR3 is 13 residues long. CDR3 region: CASSLLAPRGYTF. The CDR3, as DNA: TGTGCCAGCAGTCTACTCGCCCCTCGGGGCTACACCTTC.

This chain connects TRBV19 to TRBJ1-3, with D possibly matching TRBD1 (6 bases). This CDR3 contains 14 residues. Trimming took off 4 bases at V and 9 bases at J, with 16 bases between the two ends. Germline V gene data show CDR1 as LNHDA and CDR2 as SQIVND (reference sequence). CDR3 sequence: CASSRMTGRATIYF. The DNA for the CDR3 is TGTGCCAGTAGTAGGATGACAGGCCGAGCCACCATATATTTT.

This chain joins TRBV27 and TRBJ1-5; D perhaps matches TRBD1 (6 bases). The CDR3 contains 17 residues. Germline assignment: CDR1 MNHEY and CDR2 SMNVEV (reference sequence). V was trimmed by 3 bases and J by 1 base, leaving 16 bases between them. The CDR3 region has the DNA TGTGCCAGCAGTTTCCTACCGACAGGCGAGAGCAATCAGCCCCAGCATTTT. Encoded protein: CASSFLPTGESNQPQHF.

V is TRBV7-8 and J is TRBJ2-2, with 7 bases aligning to TRBD1. CDR1 is SGHVS, CDR2 FQNEAQ, per germline. The length of the CDR3 is 15 residues. Losses at the gene ends were 5 bases for V and 1 base for J; bases not matched to a gene: 4. The CDR3 DNA reads as TGTGCCAGCAGCCCCTGGACAGGGAACACCGGGGAGCTGTTTTTT. It specifies CASSPWTGNTGELFF.

About this clone: The junction departs from germline at one end; a sequencing error may be responsible. The chain combines TRBV5-1 with TRBJ2-7, with TRBD1 matching over 9 bases. The CDR3 has 15 amino acids. Germline CDR1 SGHRS, CDR2 YFSETQ. CDR3 region: CASRLDRGRIYEQYF. CDR3 sequence (DNA): TGCGCCAGCAGGTTGGACAGGGGACGTATCTACGAGCAGTACTTC.

This clone was recorded only once. This rearrangement joins TRBV27 to TRBJ1-1; 11 bases are shared with TRBD1. From germline, CDR1 is MNHEY and CDR2 SMNVEV (reference sequence). This CDR3 has 14 residues. The trim removed 5 bases at V and 6 bases at J, leaving 5 bases unmatched. The CDR3 loop is CASSKGQGDPEAFF. The CDR3 coding sequence is TGTGCCAGCAGTAAGGGACAGGGGGACCCTGAAGCTTTCTTT.

J is TRBJ1-1 and V is TRBV5-4; 7 bases agree with TRBD1. After removal of 5 bases from V and 5 bases from J, the junction contained 6 bases not matched to a gene. Germline values: CDR1 SGHNT, CDR2 YYREEE (reference sequence). This CDR3 contains 13 residues. The CDR3 protein is CASSRGTATEAFF. The CDR3 nucleotides are TGTGCCAGCAGTCGCGGGACAGCTACTGAAGCTTTCTTT.

This clone has only a few counts. The rearrangement uses TRBV27 and TRBJ2-7, with 7 bases fitting TRBD1. The CDR3 has 15 residues. V was clipped by 7 bases and J by 0 bases; unmatched bases: 9. Germline loops: CDR1 MNHEY, CDR2 SMNVEV (reference sequence). The CDR3 DNA reads TGTGCCAGCAAAATGGGACAGACTCCCTCCTACGAGCAGTACTTC. Amino acids: CASKMGQTPSYEQYF.

The chain couples TRBV6-4 to TRBJ1-5; D unresolved. Deletions cut 4 bases from V and 4 bases from J, with 8 bases between. CDR1 is MRHNA, CDR2 SNTAGT, per germline. CDR3 length: 13 amino acids. This CDR3 reads CASSVEENQPQHF. CDR3 sequence (DNA): TGTGCCAGCAGTGTCGAGGAAAATCAGCCCCAGCATTTT.

This clone turned up a few times. The chain recombines TRBV29-1 with TRBJ1-1; no clear D gene. Germline V CDR1 and CDR2: SQVTM, ANQGSEA. This CDR3 region has 12 residues. Trimming took off 7 bases at V and 1 base at J, with 10 bases between the two ends. CDR3 sequence: CSAGRENTEAFF. As DNA, the CDR3 is TGCAGCGCCGGACGGGAGAACACTGAAGCTTTCTTT.

The V call is TRBV2, the J call TRBJ2-1; TRBD2 aligns across 9 bases. From germline, CDR1 is SNHLY and CDR2 FYNNEI. This CDR3 spans 15 amino acids. Germline trimming cut 6 bases from V and 6 bases from J; bases unmatched to any gene: 9. The CDR3 nucleotides are TGTGCCAGCAGGAAGGGACTAGCCTGGGGCAATGAGCAGTTCTTC. Amino acids: CASRKGLAWGNEQFF.

The chain joins TRBV14 to TRBJ1-4; D remains ambiguous. Between the trimmed V and J ends, which lost 0 bases and 4 bases, there was a span of 9 bases. This CDR3 is 15 amino acids long. Germline CDR1 is SGHDN and CDR2 is FVKESK. The CDR3 loop reads CASSQDGRNNEKLFF. As DNA, the CDR3 is TGTGCCAGCAGCCAAGACGGGAGAAATAATGAAAAACTGTTTTTT. Using reference TRBV14 and TRBJ1-4 for the parts outside the CDR3, the full variable domain is EAGVTQFPSHSVIEKGQTVTLRCDPISGHDNLYWYRRVMGKEIKFLLHFVKESKQDESGMPNNRFLAERTGGTYSTLKVQPAELEDSGVYFCASSQDGRNNEKLFFGSGTQLSVL.

This clone has just one count. The CDR3, as DNA: TGTGCCAGCAGCGTAGCGGGGAGCCTCAAAGAGACCCAGTACTTC. Residues: CASSVAGSLKETQYF. The rearrangement uses TRBV9 and TRBJ2-5, with a possible D match to TRBD2 (5 bases). Germline assignment: CDR1 SGDLS and CDR2 YYNGEE. This CDR3 contains 15 residues. V lost 0 bases and J lost 3, with 12 bases in between.

The chain couples TRBV27 to TRBJ2-1; 15 nucleotides agree with TRBD2. Germline V lookup: CDR1 MNHEY, CDR2 SMNVEV (reference sequence). The V and J ends lost 6 bases and 8 bases, in that order; junction bases with no gene match: 5. This CDR3 region has 15 residues. CDR3 sequence (DNA): TGTGCCAGCAGCCAGGGACTAGCGGGAGGCGATGAGCAGTTCTTC. It codes for CASSQGLAGGDEQFF.

V gene TRBV29-1 combines with J gene TRBJ2-4, with TRBD1 as a possible D gene (8 bases). CDR1 and CDR2 (germline): SQVTM, ANQGSEA. Trimming took off 7 bases at V and 4 bases at J, with 17 bases between the two ends. CDR3 length: 14 residues. This CDR3 is CSAGGTGRKNIQYF. CDR3 coding DNA: TGCAGCGCCGGGGGGACAGGACGGAAAAACATTCAGTACTTC.

The chain joins TRBV20-1 to TRBJ1-2, with D hard to call. The CDR3 has 10 amino acids. V dropped 4 bases and J dropped 4 bases, with 4 bases sitting between them. The germline V gene encodes CDR1 DFQATT and CDR2 SNEGSKA (reference sequence). This CDR3 reads CSATTYGYTF. The CDR3 DNA reads as TGCAGTGCTACTACCTATGGCTACACCTTC.

The rearrangement joins TRBV2 to TRBJ2-3; tentative D call: TRBD2 (6 bases). The CDR3 runs to 13 residues. CDR1 and CDR2 from the germline V gene are SNHLY and FYNNEI. V was shortened by 4 bases and J by 6 bases, with 11 bases between the two germline ends. The CDR3 loop is CASSVLAGDTQYF. CDR3 in DNA: TGTGCCAGCAGTGTCTTGGCGGGGGATACGCAGTATTTT. Supplemented by reference TRBV2 and TRBJ2-3, the full variable domain reads EPEVTQTPSHQVTQMGQEVILRCVPISNHLYFYWYRQILGQKVEFLVSFYNNEISEKSEIFDDQFSVERPDGSNFTLKIRSTKLEDSAMYFCASSVLAGDTQYFGPGTRLTVL.

The chain is built from TRBV10-3 and TRBJ2-1; TRBD2 aligns across 14 bases. Germline V gene data show CDR1 as ENHRY and CDR2 as SYGVKD. This CDR3 has 19 amino acids. V lost 3 bases and J lost 0; bases outside the gene matches: 7. CDR3 protein: CAISERGLAGVISYNEQFF. The CDR3 nucleotides read TGTGCCATCAGTGAACGGGGACTAGCGGGAGTGATCTCCTACAATGAGCAGTTCTTC.

V gene TRBV5-1 combines with J gene TRBJ2-7; 9 bases fit TRBD1. J gave up 5 bases and V 4 bases, and 10 bases lay outside the gene matches. Germline CDR1 SGHRS, CDR2 YFSETQ. The CDR3 runs to 15 residues. The CDR3 protein is CASSRTGVYQDEQYF. As DNA, the CDR3 is TGCGCCAGCAGCAGGACAGGGGTTTATCAGGACGAGCAGTACTTC.

V gene TRBV7-2 combines with J gene TRBJ1-4, with 7 nucleotides matching TRBD1. This CDR3 region has 16 residues. Per the germline V gene, CDR1 is SGHTA and CDR2 is FQGNSA. V shed 4 bases, J shed 0 bases, and the junction held 5 bases outside the gene matches. Here the CDR3 reads CASSYNTGATNEKLFF. CDR3 DNA sequence: TGTGCCAGCAGCTACAATACAGGGGCAACTAATGAAAAACTGTTTTTT.

Here the CDR3 reads CASSRIEGQGLFGELFF. The CDR3 nucleotides are TGTGCCAGCAGCCGCATAGAAGGACAGGGCCTTTTCGGGGAGCTGTTTTTT. The chain couples TRBV4-2 to TRBJ2-2; 8 bases line up with TRBD1. The CDR3 runs 17 residues. Germline V lookup: CDR1 LGHNA, CDR2 YNFKEQ. V trimming: 4 bases; J trimming: 7 bases; junction bases outside the gene matches: 14.

This clone was seen only a few times. The chain links TRBV4-1 to TRBJ1-2; weak D call: TRBD1 (6 bases). The V end was cut by 0 bases, the J end by 4 bases, with 12 bases between. CDR3 size: 15 residues. Looked up from germline, CDR1 is MGHRA and CDR2 is YSYEKL. This CDR3 is CASSQDPRGGYGYTF. The CDR3 region has the DNA TGCGCCAGCAGCCAAGATCCCCGAGGGGGCTATGGCTACACCTTC.

J is TRBJ2-7 and V is TRBV7-8; D gene uncertain. The CDR3 consists of 13 residues. Trimming stripped 0 bases from V and 5 bases from J, with 8 bases between. Germline CDR1 SGHVS, CDR2 FQNEAQ. The CDR3 protein is CASSLASGNEQYF. In DNA, the CDR3 is TGTGCCAGCAGCTTAGCCTCGGGTAACGAGCAGTACTTC.